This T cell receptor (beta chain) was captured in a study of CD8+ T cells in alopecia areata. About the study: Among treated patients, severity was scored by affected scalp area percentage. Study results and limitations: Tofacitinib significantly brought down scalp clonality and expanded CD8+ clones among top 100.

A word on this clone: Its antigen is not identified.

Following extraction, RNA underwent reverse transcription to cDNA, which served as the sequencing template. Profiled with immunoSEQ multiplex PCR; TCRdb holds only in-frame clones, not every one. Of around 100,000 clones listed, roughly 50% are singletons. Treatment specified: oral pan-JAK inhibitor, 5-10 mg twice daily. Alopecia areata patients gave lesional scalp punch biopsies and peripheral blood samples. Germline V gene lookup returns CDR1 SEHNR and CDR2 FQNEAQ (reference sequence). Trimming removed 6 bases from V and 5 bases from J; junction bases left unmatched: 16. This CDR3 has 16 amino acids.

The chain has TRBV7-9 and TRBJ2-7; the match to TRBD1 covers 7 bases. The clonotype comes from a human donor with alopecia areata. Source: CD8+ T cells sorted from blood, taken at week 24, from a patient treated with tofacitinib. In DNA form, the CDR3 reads TGTGCCAGCAGTTGGAACAGGGGACGGCAGAGGGACGAGCAGTACTTC. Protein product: CASSWNRGRQRDEQYF.